The following is a T cell receptor beta chain sequence with its context. Its antigen is unidentified. These data belong to a study of cytomegalovirus exposure and HLA in healthy donors. Study-wide points: As a later analysis showed, a missense DCLRE1C variant was linked to trimming of TCR beta V- and J-genes.

This CDR3 region has 15 residues. Germline CDR1 KGHSH, CDR2 LQKENI. V was clipped by 4 bases and J by 0 bases; unmatched bases: 2. 60 Vbeta and 13 Jbeta primers were used in PCR. Profiled with immunoSEQ multiplex PCR; TCRdb holds only in-frame clones, not every one. The data hold 150,000 to 200,000 clones, with under 90% observed a single time. This clonotype was obtained from a boy between 2 and 10 years old in good health and CMV-seronegative. The gene calls are TRBV18 and TRBJ2-1; 8 bases are shared with TRBD2. Input material: PBMCs. The DNA for the CDR3 is TGTGCCAGCTCACTAGCGGGGAGCTCCTACAATGAGCAGTTCTTC. As protein: CASSLAGSSYNEQFF.